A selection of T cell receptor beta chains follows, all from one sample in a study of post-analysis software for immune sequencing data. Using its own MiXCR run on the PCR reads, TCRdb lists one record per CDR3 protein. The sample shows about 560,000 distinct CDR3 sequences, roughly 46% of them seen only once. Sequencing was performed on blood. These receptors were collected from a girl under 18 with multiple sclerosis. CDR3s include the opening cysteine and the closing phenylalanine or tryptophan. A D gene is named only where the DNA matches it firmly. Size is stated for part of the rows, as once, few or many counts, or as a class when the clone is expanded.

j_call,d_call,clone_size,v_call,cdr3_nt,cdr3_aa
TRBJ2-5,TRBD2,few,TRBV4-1,TGCGCCAGCAGCCAACTAGCGGGGCCGCAAGAGACCCAGTACTTC,CASSQLAGPQETQYF
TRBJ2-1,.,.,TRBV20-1,TGCAGTGCTTGGCGGACCTACAATGAGCAGTTCTTC,CSAWRTYNEQFF
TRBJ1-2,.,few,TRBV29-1,TGCAGCGTTGGGGCGGATACTAACTATGGCTACACCTTC,CSVGADTNYGYTF
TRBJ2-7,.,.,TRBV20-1,TGCAGTGCTAGAGATGATTACCGGGATTACGAGCAGTACTTC,CSARDDYRDYEQYF
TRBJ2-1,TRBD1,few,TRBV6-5,TGTGCCACGGTACGGACAGGGGTGAATGAGCAGTTCTTC,CATVRTGVNEQFF
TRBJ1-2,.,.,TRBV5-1,TGCGCCAGCAGCTTGGGTTCAGGGTGGTTCTATGGCTACACCTTC,CASSLGSGWFYGYTF
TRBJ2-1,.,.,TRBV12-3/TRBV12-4,TGTGCCAGCAGTTTTCGCCTAGAGAGGCGGGATGAGCAGTTCTTC,CASSFRLERRDEQFF
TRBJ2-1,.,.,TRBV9,TGTGCCAGCAGCGGAGCTCGCCCCGAGCAGTTCTTC,CASSGARPEQFF
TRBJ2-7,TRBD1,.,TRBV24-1,TGTGCCACCAGTGAGGGACAGTCCTACGAGCAGTACTTC,CATSEGQSYEQYF
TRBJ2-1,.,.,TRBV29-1,TGCAGCGTTACGACTAAAGCGGCCTACAATGAGCAGTTCTTC,CSVTTKAAYNEQFF
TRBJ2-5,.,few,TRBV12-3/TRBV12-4,TGTGCCAGCAGTGGTGGGACTCCCCAGGAGACCCAGTACTTC,CASSGGTPQETQYF
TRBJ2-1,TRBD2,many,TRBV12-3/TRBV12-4,TGTGCCAGCAGCTTAGCGGGAGGGCCCGACAATGAGCAGTTCTTC,CASSLAGGPDNEQFF
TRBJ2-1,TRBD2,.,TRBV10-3,TGTGCCATCTTAGCGGGAGGTTTTTCTGATGAGCAGGTCTTC,CAILAGGFSDEQVF
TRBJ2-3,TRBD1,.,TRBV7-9,TGTGCCAGCAGCTTAGGGACAGGGCGGACAGATACGCAGTATTTT,CASSLGTGRTDTQYF
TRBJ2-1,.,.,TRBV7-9,TGTGCCAGCAGCTTTAATTTACCGAGCTCCTACAATGAGCAGTTCTTC,CASSFNLPSSYNEQFF
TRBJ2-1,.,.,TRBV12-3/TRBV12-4,TGTGCCAGCAGTTTAGGAATGTTATCCTACAATGAGCAGTTCTTC,CASSLGMLSYNEQFF
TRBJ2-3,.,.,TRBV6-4,TGTGCCAGCAGTGACGGGGCATTTAGCACAGATACGCAGTATTTT,CASSDGAFSTDTQYF
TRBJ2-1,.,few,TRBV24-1,TGTGCCACCAGTGTTGGGCGGGACAGAGGTATCGGTGAGCAGTTCTTC,CATSVGRDRGIGEQFF
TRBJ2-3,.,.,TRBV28,TGTGCCAGCCACCCTCCTGGGGATACGCAGTATTTT,CASHPPGDTQYF
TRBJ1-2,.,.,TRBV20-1,TGCAGTGCTGGAGACAGGCTCGGAGGCTACACCTTC,CSAGDRLGGYTF
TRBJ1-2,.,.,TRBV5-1,TGCGCCAGCTGTCCGGGACTCTTGGGAGATGGCTACACCTTC,CASCPGLLGDGYTF
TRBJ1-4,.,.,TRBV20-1,TGCAGTGCTAGCTTGGGAGGGTCTGAAAAACTGTTTTTT,CSASLGGSEKLFF
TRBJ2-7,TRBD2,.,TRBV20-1,TGCAGTGCTAGAGAGCCAACTAGCGGGGGGGCCTCCGAGCAGTACTTC,CSAREPTSGGASEQYF
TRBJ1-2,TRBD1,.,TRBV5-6,TGTGCCGGCAGCACTGACAGGGAAAATGGCTACACCTTC,CAGSTDRENGYTF
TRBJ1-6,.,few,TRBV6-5,TGTGCCAGCAGTTATACAGGGACACCCCTCCACTTT,CASSYTGTPLHF
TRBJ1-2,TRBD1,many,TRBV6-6,TGTGCCAGCAGCCCGGGACAGATCTATGGCTACACCTTC,CASSPGQIYGYTF
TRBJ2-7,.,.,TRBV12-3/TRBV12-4,TGTGCCAGCAGATTGGGGGGAGCGGGCCCCTACGAGCAGTACTTC,CASRLGGAGPYEQYF
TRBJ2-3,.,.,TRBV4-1,TGCGCCAGCAGCCAAAACCGGGACTCGATCACAGATACGCAGTATTTT,CASSQNRDSITDTQYF
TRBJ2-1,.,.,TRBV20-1,TGCAGTGCTAGAGATTTTGAGGGTATCGGGGAGCAGTTCTTC,CSARDFEGIGEQFF